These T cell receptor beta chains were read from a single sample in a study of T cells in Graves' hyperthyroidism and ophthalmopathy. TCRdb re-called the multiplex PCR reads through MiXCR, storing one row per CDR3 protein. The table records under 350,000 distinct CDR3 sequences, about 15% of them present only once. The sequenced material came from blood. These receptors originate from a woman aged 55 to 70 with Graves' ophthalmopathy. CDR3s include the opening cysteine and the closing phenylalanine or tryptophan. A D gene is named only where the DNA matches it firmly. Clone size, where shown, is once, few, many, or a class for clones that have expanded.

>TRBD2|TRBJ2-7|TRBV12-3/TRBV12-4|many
TGTGCCAGCAGTTTAGGCGGGACTATCTACGAGCAGTACTTC
CASSLGGTIYEQYF
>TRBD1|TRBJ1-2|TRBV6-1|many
TGTGCCAGCAGTGACCTACAAGGGACAGGGTTTCTAGGCTACACCTTC
CASSDLQGTGFLGYTF
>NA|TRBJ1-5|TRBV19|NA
TGTGCCAGTAGTATAGACGTCCCGGGGAGCAATCAGCCCCAGCATTTT
CASSIDVPGSNQPQHF
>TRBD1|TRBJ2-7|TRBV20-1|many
TGCAGTGCTAGTGCAGGGGGCGCGTACGAGCAGTACTTC
CSASAGGAYEQYF
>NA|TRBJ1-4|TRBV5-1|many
TGCGCCAGCAGCTTGGCCGGACTAACAGACGAAGAAAAACTGTTTTTT
CASSLAGLTDEEKLFF
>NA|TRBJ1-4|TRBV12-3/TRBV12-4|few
TGTGCCAGCAAATCGGGACAAGTGCCTAATGAAAAACTGTTTTTT
CASKSGQVPNEKLFF
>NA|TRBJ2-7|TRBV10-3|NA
TGTGCCATCAGTGTACTCAGGAGACTTAATTACGAGCAGTACTTC
CAISVLRRLNYEQYF
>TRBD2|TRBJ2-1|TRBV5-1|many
TGCGCCAGCAGCAATAGCGGGAACTCCTACAATGAGCAGTTCTTC
CASSNSGNSYNEQFF
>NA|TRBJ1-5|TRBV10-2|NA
TGCGCCAGCAGTGAGCCCGGGTCGGGGAACCAGCGCAATCAGCCCCAGCATTTT
CASSEPGSGNQRNQPQHF
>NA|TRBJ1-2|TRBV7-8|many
TGTGCCAGCAGCTTAGATCTCGACAGGACCACCTTC
CASSLDLDRTTF
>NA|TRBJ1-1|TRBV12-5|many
TGTGCTAGTGGTTTGCACGGGGGGAGGACTGAAGCTTTCTTT
CASGLHGGRTEAFF
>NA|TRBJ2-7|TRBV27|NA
TGTGCCAGCAGTCCCCCGGGCCACTACGAGCAGTACTTC
CASSPPGHYEQYF
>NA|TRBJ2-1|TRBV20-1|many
TGCAGTGCCCGCTACAATGAGCAGTTCTTC
CSARYNEQFF
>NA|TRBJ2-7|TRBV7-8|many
TGTGCCAGCAGCTTCCGGGTCAACTCCTACGAGCAGTACTTC
CASSFRVNSYEQYF
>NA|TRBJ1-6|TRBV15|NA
TGTGCCACCAGCAGAGATCCCGCCGTGACGGTTTCACCCCTCCACTTT
CATSRDPAVTVSPLHF